This T cell receptor (beta chain) was recorded in a study of T-cell reconstitution after alpha-beta-depleted transplantation in children listed by TCRdb under 2016. With respect to the entire study: Using TCR repertoire profiling, the study quantitatively followed how T-cell immune reconstitution unfolded in children after TCRalphabeta/CD19-depleted allogeneic hematopoietic cell transplantation.

This clonotype was seen more than once but under ten times. Its cognate antigen has yet to be identified. No qualities accompany the bases; no much larger clone lies one base away. Receptor libraries were prepared by PCR. The instrument given in TCRdb is Illumina HiSeq 2500. TCR library preparation used molecular barcoding, with unique molecular identifiers applied to normalize quantification of the TCRbeta repertoire. TCRdb reworked the public reads: Q25 trimming with fastp, MiXCR clone assembly, productive beta chains retained. Records with the same CDR3 protein are collapsed into one entry carrying the most frequent genes and DNA. In all, the sample holds 330,000 or so distinct CDR3 sequences, and around 10% of those were seen once. The leading ten clones occupy approximately 2.3% of the sample. The germline V gene provides CDR1 MGHRA and CDR2 YSYEKL. Relative to germline, V is 0 bases shorter and J is 3 bases shorter, with 15 bases between their ends. Taken from cysteine to phenylalanine, the CDR3 has 17 residues. This entry keeps only the CDR3 DNA: 51 bases, framed from base 1.

The chain is assembled from TRBV4-1 and TRBJ2-1, with the identity of the D gene unclear. This TCR came from a human donor who donated a stem cell graft to a child with acute lymphoblastic leukemia. The sequenced sample was PBMCs from the stem cell graft donor, obtained from the stem cell graft. The DNA is as follows: TGCGCCAGCAGCCAAGAAGCTAGTCAGCCCTACTACAATGAGCAGTTCTTC. This translates into CASSQEASQPYYNEQFF.